This T cell receptor (beta chain) was obtained from a study of cytomegalovirus exposure and HLA in healthy donors. About the research overall: An early data release held 79 million or so unique TCRs from HLA-typed donors.

Findings and limits, study-wide: HLA allele associations emerged for 17,000 or so TCR beta sequences in a later analysis, at 0.05 false discovery rate. Earlier analysis found most TCR beta V segments productive about 90% or about 30% of the time.

The CDR3 is 14 amino acids. Trimming removed 4 bases from V and 5 bases from J; junction bases left unmatched: 3. From germline, CDR1 is MNHEY and CDR2 SMNVEV (reference sequence). Concerning this clone itself: Its target is unknown.

Vbeta (60) and Jbeta (13) primers were used in the PCR. Produced via immunoSEQ multiplex PCR; TCRdb's table is partial and in-frame only. The sample yields 100,000 to 150,000 clones, around two thirds seen once. V and J are TRBV27 and TRBJ2-3; TRBD2 agrees at 10 bases. The receptor was derived from a human donor in good health. Material for sequencing was PBMCs. Here the CDR3 DNA reads TGTGCCAGCAGTTCTAGCGGGGGAGGAGATACGCAGTATTTT. It encodes CASSSSGGGDTQYF.